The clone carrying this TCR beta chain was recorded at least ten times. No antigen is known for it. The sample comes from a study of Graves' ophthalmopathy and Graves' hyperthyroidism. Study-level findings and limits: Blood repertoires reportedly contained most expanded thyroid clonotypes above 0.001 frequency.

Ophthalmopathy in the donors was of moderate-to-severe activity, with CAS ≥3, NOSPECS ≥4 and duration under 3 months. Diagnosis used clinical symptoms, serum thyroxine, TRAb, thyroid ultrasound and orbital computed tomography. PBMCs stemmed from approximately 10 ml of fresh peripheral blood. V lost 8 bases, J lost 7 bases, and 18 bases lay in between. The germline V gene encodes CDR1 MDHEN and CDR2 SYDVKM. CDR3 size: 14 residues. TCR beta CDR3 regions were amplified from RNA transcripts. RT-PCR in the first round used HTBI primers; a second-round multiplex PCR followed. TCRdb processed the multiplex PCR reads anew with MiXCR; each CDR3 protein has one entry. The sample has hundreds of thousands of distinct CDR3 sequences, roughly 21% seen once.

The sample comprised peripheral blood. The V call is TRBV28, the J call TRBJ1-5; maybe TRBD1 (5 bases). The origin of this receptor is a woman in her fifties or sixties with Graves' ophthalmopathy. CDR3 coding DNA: TGTGCCAGCCAACCTCCAGGGCAGGGACAGCCCCAGCATTTT. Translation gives CASQPPGQGQPQHF.